Listed below are T cell receptor beta chains from one sample, sequenced in a study of blood T cells in healthy people across ages. TCRdb called the 5' RACE reads again in MiXCR, with one record for every CDR3 protein. This sample yields fewer than 2 million distinct CDR3 sequences, of which around 42% are seen a single time; roughly 23% belongs to the top ten. The sample taken for sequencing was blood. The receptors derive from a human donor in good health. Each CDR3 is given with its conserved first and last residue. Fields, in order: clone size, V gene, J gene, D gene, CDR3 protein, CDR3 DNA. D genes are given only for firm matches. Clone size is shown for a subset of rows, as once, few, many or a class of expanded clone.

size: few; V: TRBV20-1; J: TRBJ2-5; D: TRBD2; CDR3: CSARIGLAGFQETQYF; DNA: TGCAGTGCTAGAATCGGACTAGCGGGATTCCAAGAGACCCAGTACTTC
size: .; V: TRBV4-3; J: TRBJ2-5; D: TRBD1; CDR3: CASSQGTGQGTETQYF; DNA: TGCGCCAGCAGCCAAGGGACGGGACAGGGTACGGAGACCCAGTACTTC
size: .; V: TRBV7-7; J: TRBJ2-1; D: .; CDR3: CASRGEAGVTYNEQFF; DNA: TGTGCTAGCAGGGGGGAAGCGGGGGTCACCTACAATGAGCAGTTCTTC
size: once; V: TRBV11-3; J: TRBJ2-2; D: .; CDR3: CASTIRGVNTGELFF; DNA: TGTGCCAGCACGATAAGGGGGGTGAACACCGGGGAGCTGTTTTTT
size: once; V: TRBV5-1; J: TRBJ2-5; D: .; CDR3: CASSLVDSQETQYF; DNA: TGCGCCAGCAGCTTGGTAGACTCACAAGAGACCCAGTACTTC
size: .; V: TRBV12-3/TRBV12-4; J: TRBJ1-1; D: .; CDR3: CASSFPTRTSPTEAFF; DNA: TGTGCCAGCAGTTTCCCGACTCGGACTTCCCCCACTGAAGCTTTCTTT
size: .; V: TRBV6-5; J: TRBJ2-7; D: .; CDR3: CASSYRNAYNEQYF; DNA: TGTGCCAGCAGTTATCGTAATGCCTACAATGAGCAGTACTTC
size: few; V: TRBV3-1; J: TRBJ1-2; D: TRBD1; CDR3: CASSQRTRDSVHTF; DNA: TGTGCCAGCAGCCAAAGGACCCGGGACAGTGTCCACACCTTC
size: .; V: TRBV6-6; J: TRBJ1-2; D: .; CDR3: CATRIAANYGYTF; DNA: TGTGCCACACGCATCGCCGCTAACTATGGCTACACCTTC
size: few; V: TRBV12-3/TRBV12-4; J: TRBJ1-3; D: .; CDR3: CASSLGQAGNTIYF; DNA: TGTGCCAGCAGTTTAGGACAGGCTGGAAACACCATATATTTT
size: .; V: TRBV6-5; J: TRBJ2-7; D: .; CDR3: CASRPGTAQYEQYF; DNA: TGTGCCAGCAGACCTGGGACTGCCCAATACGAGCAGTACTTC
size: .; V: TRBV9; J: TRBJ2-1; D: .; CDR3: CASSGRLVPAGHNEQFF; DNA: TGTGCCAGCAGCGGACGATTAGTACCAGCAGGCCACAATGAGCAGTTCTTC
size: few; V: TRBV29-1; J: TRBJ2-3; D: TRBD1; CDR3: CSAPDRAADTQYF; DNA: TGCAGCGCCCCGGACAGGGCCGCGGATACGCAGTATTTT
size: .; V: TRBV4-2; J: TRBJ2-7; D: .; CDR3: CASSQDYTGGLLYEQYF; DNA: TGTGCCAGCAGCCAAGATTACACCGGAGGGCTCCTCTACGAGCAGTACTTC
size: few; V: TRBV5-4; J: TRBJ2-3; D: TRBD2; CDR3: CASSATGTSGGRSTDTQYF; DNA: TGTGCCAGCAGCGCGACCGGGACTAGCGGCGGCCGTAGCACAGATACGCAGTATTTT
size: .; V: TRBV10-3; J: TRBJ2-6; D: .; CDR3: CAISDLAGRSSGANVLTF; DNA: TGTGCCATCAGTGATTTGGCGGGCCGATCCTCTGGGGCCAACGTCCTGACTTTC
size: few; V: TRBV7-2; J: TRBJ2-7; D: .; CDR3: CASSTKTGIAYEQYF; DNA: TGTGCCAGCAGCACCAAGACAGGTATCGCCTACGAGCAGTACTTC
size: .; V: TRBV27; J: TRBJ2-1; D: .; CDR3: CASSSSAGEAFSEQFF; DNA: .
size: few; V: TRBV2; J: TRBJ1-2; D: .; CDR3: CATRQDTNYGYTF; DNA: TGTGCCACCCGCCAGGACACTAACTATGGCTACACCTTC
size: few; V: TRBV4-2; J: TRBJ2-5; D: .; CDR3: CASSQDVGGGETQYF; DNA: TGTGCCAGCAGCCAAGATGTTGGGGGAGGAGAGACCCAGTACTTC
size: .; V: TRBV19; J: TRBJ2-4; D: .; CDR3: CASSIDRHGRKNIQYF; DNA: TGTGCCAGTAGTATAGATAGGCACGGCCGCAAAAACATTCAGTACTTC
size: once; V: TRBV5-1; J: TRBJ2-1; D: TRBD1; CDR3: CTSSLDPGQEQFF; DNA: TGCACCAGCAGCTTGGATCCGGGACAGGAGCAGTTCTTC
size: .; V: TRBV20-1; J: TRBJ2-5; D: .; CDR3: CSARGDSGETQYF; DNA: TGCAGTGCTAGAGGAGACAGCGGAGAGACCCAGTACTTC
size: .; V: TRBV2; J: TRBJ2-2; D: TRBD2; CDR3: CASRPQTGLAGDRNTGELFF; DNA: TGTGCCAGCAGACCTCAAACGGGTCTAGCGGGGGATCGGAACACCGGGGAGCTGTTTTTT
size: .; V: TRBV11-2; J: TRBJ2-2; D: TRBD1; CDR3: CASSLRRTGGTGELFF; DNA: TGTGCCAGCAGCTTAAGGAGGACAGGGGGCACCGGGGAGCTGTTTTTT
size: .; V: TRBV5-1; J: TRBJ2-5; D: .; CDR3: CASSPPRGWRETQYF; DNA: TGCGCCAGCAGCCCTCCGCGGGGTTGGAGGGAGACCCAGTACTTC
size: .; V: TRBV7-2; J: TRBJ2-3; D: TRBD1; CDR3: CASSSYTDRSTDTQYF; DNA: TGTGCCAGCAGCTCTTACACGGACAGGAGCACAGATACGCAGTATTTT